Here is one TCR beta chain with its context. What it recognizes is unknown. The CDR3 has 13 residues. Germline trimming cut 4 bases from V and 4 bases from J; bases unmatched to any gene: 3. Germline V CDR1 and CDR2: SGHAT, FQNNGV. Both 60 Vbeta primers and 13 Jbeta primers went into the PCR. Method: immunoSEQ multiplex PCR; TCRdb's copy keeps in-frame clones and lacks some. The sample records around 100,000 clones, about 75% being singletons. This specimen belongs to a study of cytomegalovirus exposure and HLA in healthy donors. Whole-study results and caveats: Some V segments, including TRBV6-2 and TRBV6-3, were excluded as indistinguishable. Investigators reported approximately 170 TCR beta chains as tied to cytomegalovirus. Rare sequences made up most TCRs, while some public TCRs were found in many donors. Sequencing depth roughly uniform across donors was assumed in presence/absence analyses.

The specimen sequenced was PBMCs. The V gene is TRBV11-2, the J gene TRBJ2-7, with TRBD1 matching 8 bases. This sequence was found in a man aged 50-59 years in good health and CMV-seronegative. CDR3 sequence: CASSSGTGYEQYF. CDR3 DNA sequence: TGTGCCAGCAGCTCCGGGACAGGATACGAGCAGTACTTC.